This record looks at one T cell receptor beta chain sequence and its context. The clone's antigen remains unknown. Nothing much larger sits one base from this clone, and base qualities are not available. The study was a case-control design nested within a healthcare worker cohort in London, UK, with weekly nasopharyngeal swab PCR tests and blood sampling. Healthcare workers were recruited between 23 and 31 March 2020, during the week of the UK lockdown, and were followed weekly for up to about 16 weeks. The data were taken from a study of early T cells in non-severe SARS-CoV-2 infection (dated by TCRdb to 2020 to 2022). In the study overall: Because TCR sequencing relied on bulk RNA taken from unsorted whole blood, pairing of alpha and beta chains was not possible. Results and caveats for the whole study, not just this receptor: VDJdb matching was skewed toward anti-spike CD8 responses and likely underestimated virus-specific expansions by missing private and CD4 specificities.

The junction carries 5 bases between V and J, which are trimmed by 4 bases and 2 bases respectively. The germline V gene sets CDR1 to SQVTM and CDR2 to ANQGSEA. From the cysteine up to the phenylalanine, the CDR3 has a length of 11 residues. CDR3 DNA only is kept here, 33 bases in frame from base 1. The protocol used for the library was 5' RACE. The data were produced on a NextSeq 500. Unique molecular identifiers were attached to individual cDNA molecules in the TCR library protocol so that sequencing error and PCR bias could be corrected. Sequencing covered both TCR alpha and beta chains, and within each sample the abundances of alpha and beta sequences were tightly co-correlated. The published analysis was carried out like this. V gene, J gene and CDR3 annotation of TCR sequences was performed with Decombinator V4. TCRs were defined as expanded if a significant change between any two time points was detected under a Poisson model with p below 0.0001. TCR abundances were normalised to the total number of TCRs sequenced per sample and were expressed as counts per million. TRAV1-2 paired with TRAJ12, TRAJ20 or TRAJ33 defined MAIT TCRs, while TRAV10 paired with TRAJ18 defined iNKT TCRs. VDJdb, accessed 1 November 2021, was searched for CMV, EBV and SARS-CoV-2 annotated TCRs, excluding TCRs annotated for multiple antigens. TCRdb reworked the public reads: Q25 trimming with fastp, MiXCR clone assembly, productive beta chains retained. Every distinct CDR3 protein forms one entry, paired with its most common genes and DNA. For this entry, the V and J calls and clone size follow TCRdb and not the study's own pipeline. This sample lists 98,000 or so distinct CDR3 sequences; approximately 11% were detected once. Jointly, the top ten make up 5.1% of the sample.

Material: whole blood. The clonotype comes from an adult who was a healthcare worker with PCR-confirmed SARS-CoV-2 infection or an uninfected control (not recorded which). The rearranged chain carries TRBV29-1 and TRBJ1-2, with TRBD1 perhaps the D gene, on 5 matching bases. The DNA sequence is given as TGCAGCGTTGGGGGGAACTATGGCTACACCTTC. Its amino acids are CSVGGNYGYTF.